The sequence of this TCR beta chain was determined in a study of tumor-infiltrating lymphocytes in oesophageal squamous cell carcinoma. TCRdb redid the calling of the PCR reads with MiXCR, one entry per CDR3 protein. Of tens of thousands of distinct CDR3 sequences detected, around 37% appear once; the ten largest clones hold about a fifth. This clonotype qualifies as medium-sized. V gave up 4 bases and J gave up 4 bases; unmatched junction bases: 22. The germline V gene has CDR1 SGHTA and CDR2 FQGNSA. The CDR3 is made up of 20 amino acids. The sample consisted of esophageal tumor tissue. This sequence was found in a female donor with esophageal squamous cell carcinoma. The chain joins TRBV7-2 to TRBJ2-1, with TRBD1 matching 7 bases. The CDR3 region is CASSSTTPGQAIFTYNEQFF. Here the CDR3 DNA reads TGTGCCAGCAGCTCCACCACTCCCGGACAGGCAATCTTCACATACAATGAGCAGTTCTTC.